This T cell receptor beta chain is drawn from a study of T cells in Graves' hyperthyroidism and ophthalmopathy (dated by TCRdb to the late 2010s). About the full investigation: Peripheral blood was collected at initial diagnosis, before any treatment. The 100 or so discovery patients were divided at random into training and test sets in a 7:3 ratio. Thyroid tissue and blood T-cell repertoires from roughly 6 Graves' hyperthyroidism patients were also compared in the study. Prospective prediction of ophthalmopathy was tested in an independent validation cohort of 18 to 20 hyperthyroidism patients and approximately 17 patients who later progressed to ophthalmopathy. Following sampling, methimazole starting at 30 mg daily was given to hyperthyroidism patients, and high-dose intravenous methylprednisolone was given to ophthalmopathy patients. According to the paper, TCR Vbeta CDR3 sequencing was carried out on roughly 130 peripheral blood samples, which came from about 45 ophthalmopathy, under 80 hyperthyroidism and roughly 17 progressor patients. TCR V-J signatures able to tell the groups apart were searched for in a discovery cohort of 100 or so patients, of whom over 40 had Graves' ophthalmopathy and 57 had stable Graves' hyperthyroidism.

In this sample, this clonotype turned up many times. The antigen this receptor binds is unknown. Base qualities are missing; no much larger clone stands one base away. Amplification of TCR beta CDR3 regions was carried out from RNA transcripts. For the first round of RT-PCR on the TCR CDR3, the HTBI primer set was used together with the Qiagen OneStep RT-PCR kit. Libraries were constructed in a second round of multiplex PCR, after which size selection and purification were carried out. Libraries were sequenced paired-end with 100 bp reads on an Illumina HiSeq2000. The paper's processing steps were these. SOAPnuke was used to process the raw data, throwing out any read that contained adapters or uncalled bases, had a mean Phred below 15, or lacked an exact constant-primer or identifier match. High-quality paired reads were merged using COPE v1.2.5, and each unique nucleotide sequence was defined as a clonotype. Clonotypes were aligned to IMGT TRBV, TRBD and TRBJ reference segments using MiTCR v1.1. Only V-J combinations with frequency above 0.0001, covering approximately 99% of repertoires, were analysed. A TCS score was defined as the ratio of F50 (clonal expansion) to E x V (chaos), with BLOSUM62-based TCRdist applied between CDR3 peptides within each V-J. Welch's t-statistics and random forest reduced some 510 V-J features to 13, which were used in a naive Bayes classifier (R e1071). Using fastp at Q25 and MiXCR, TCRdb reprocessed the public reads and kept productive beta chains. Every entry covers one CDR3 protein and lists the most common genes and DNA from its rows. These V and J calls rely on TCRdb rather than the paper's analysis. Counted in this sample were around 520,000 distinct CDR3 sequences; 11% to 15% of them appeared once. The ten largest make up about 15% of the sample.

The germline V gene encodes CDR1 SNHLY and CDR2 FYNNEI. Including the terminal cysteine and phenylalanine, the CDR3 comprises 14 residues. Only the CDR3 region is kept as DNA, spanning 42 bases read in frame from base 1. Trimming takes 6 bases off V and 0 bases off J; junction bases not matched to a gene: 2. Stable Graves' hyperthyroidism was defined as no progression to ophthalmopathy during 18 months of follow-up. The hyperthyroidism patients were between 18 and 65 years old and newly diagnosed, with a disease duration of less than 2 months. Patients with uncontrolled infections, other autoimmune diseases, pregnancy or lactation were excluded. Clinical symptoms, serum thyroxine and TRAb, thyroid ultrasound, and orbital computed tomography formed the basis for the diagnoses. Ficoll-Paque density gradient centrifugation was used to isolate PBMCs from about 10 ml of fresh peripheral blood. Trizol reagent was used to extract total RNA, and RNA quality was then checked on an Agilent 2100 Bioanalyzer.

Study-level results and caveats: No statistical method was used to fix the sample size in advance, and group allocation was not hidden from the investigators. Ophthalmopathy was separated from stable hyperthyroidism by a 13 V-J signature model, with around 90% sensitivity and approximately 81% specificity obtained in cross-validation and 80%/75% obtained in testing. In validation, progression to ophthalmopathy was predicted by the model with nearly 71% sensitivity and just over 72% specificity, a median of roughly 6.4 months before onset. Blood samples also contained most of the expanded thyroid clonotypes (frequency above 0.001), which suggests that blood repertoires may reflect thyroid immune responses.

The source is a woman in her thirties or forties with Graves' hyperthyroidism. This chain joins TRBV2 to TRBJ1-3, and TRBD1 aligns with 7 junction nucleotides. Specimen: blood. The CDR3 amino acid sequence is: CASRGDSSGNTIYF. The nucleotide sequence reads TGTGCCAGCAGAGGGGACAGCTCTGGAAACACCATATATTTT. Reference TRBV2 and TRBJ1-3 proteins supply the regions before and after the CDR3; the full variable domain is: EPEVTQTPSHQVTQMGQEVILRCVPISNHLYFYWYRQILGQKVEFLVSFYNNEISEKSEIFDDQFSVERPDGSNFTLKIRSTKLEDSAMYFCASRGDSSGNTIYFGEGSWLTVV.